This TCR beta chain was retrieved from a study of metastatic and nonmetastatic thyroid tumors. This clone appeared many times. The antigen remains undetermined. The germline CDR1 and CDR2 sequences are SGHVS and FNYEAQ. V shed 5 bases and J shed 4 bases, with 18 bases lying between them. The CDR3 is 16 amino acids. Thyroid surgery was performed in patients who had received no treatment beforehand. TCRdb re-analyzed the PCR reads through MiXCR. The table lists tens of thousands of clones, around 30% of them singletons. General study findings and limits: Reports indicated that malignant thyroid tumors showed significantly higher TCR beta diversity than benign nodules did, in blood and tumor.

Sequenced: blood. The J gene is TRBJ2-1, the V gene TRBV7-6; D is unresolved. The receptor was derived from a female donor with papillary thyroid cancer or a benign thyroid nodule (not recorded which). Some clones in this sample may be carry-over from other donors' samples. Here the CDR3 reads CASSPPSSHTYNEQFF. The CDR3 DNA reads TGTGCCAGCAGCCCCCCCAGTAGTCACACTTACAATGAGCAGTTCTTC. Supplemented by reference TRBV7-6 and TRBJ2-1, the full variable domain reads GAGVSQSPRYKVTKRGQDVALRCDPISGHVSLYWYRQALGQGPEFLTYFNYEAQQDKSGLPNDRFSAERPEGSISTLTIQRTEQRDSAMYRCASSPPSSHTYNEQFFGPGTRLTVL.